The next 9 T cell receptor beta chains were all read from a single sample in a study of PD-1 blockade in classical Hodgkin lymphoma. Some clones are missing from TCRdb's copy, which holds only in-frame ones; the method was immunoSEQ multiplex PCR. The sample includes some 20,000 clones, more than 65% of them seen just once. Time point given: cycle 4 day 1 (C4D1), after about 6 weeks of nivolumab. All patients experienced relapse after autologous stem cell transplantation, and brentuximab vedotin exposure was variable. The sample consisted of peripheral blood mononuclear cells (PBMCs), taken before the fourth cycle of nivolumab. These receptors originate from a human donor with classical Hodgkin lymphoma.

The rearrangement uses TRBV28 and TRBJ1-1; a weak D match, TRBD1 (5 bases). The germline gives CDR1 MDHEN, CDR2 SYDVKM. CDR3 size: 14 residues. V was shortened by 6 bases and J by 5 bases, with 16 bases between the two germline ends. The CDR3 sequence: CASRWRREGTEAFF. The CDR3 DNA sequence: TGTGCCAGCAGGTGGCGACGAGAGGGGACTGAAGCTTTCTTT. Using reference TRBV28 and TRBJ1-1 for the parts outside the CDR3, the full variable domain is DVKVTQSSRYLVKRTGEKVFLECVQDMDHENMFWYRQDPGLGLRLIYFSYDVKMKEKGDIPEGYSVSREKKERFSLILESASTNQTSMYLCASRWRREGTEAFFGQGTRLTVV.

This chain uses TRBV9 with TRBJ2-1; TRBD2 matches at 14 bases. CDR1 is SGDLS and CDR2 is YYNGEE in the germline V gene. This CDR3 is 15 amino acids long. After removal of 3 bases from V and 8 bases from J, the junction contained 4 bases not matched to a gene. In DNA form, the CDR3 reads TGTGCCAGCAGCGAGACTAGCGGGGGGGCCGATGAGCAGTTCTTC. This sequence encodes CASSETSGGADEQFF. The full variable domain, completed using reference TRBV9 and TRBJ2-1, is DSGVTQTPKHLITATGQRVTLRCSPRSGDLSVYWYQQSLDQGLQFLIQYYNGEERAKGNILERFSAQQFPDLHSELNLSSLELGDSALYFCASSETSGGADEQFFGPGTRLTVL.

The rearrangement uses TRBV28 and TRBJ1-5, with D perhaps TRBD1 (6 bases). The germline gives CDR1 MDHEN, CDR2 SYDVKM. V was pared by 4 bases and J by 4 bases, with 14 bases between. The CDR3 spans 15 residues. CDR3 sequence: CASSSVGRGNQPQHF. The CDR3 DNA sequence: TGTGCCAGCAGTTCTGTAGGCAGGGGTAATCAGCCCCAGCATTTT.

The chain joins TRBV4-3 to TRBJ2-3, with D perhaps assigned TRBD1 or TRBD2 (5 bases each). The CDR3 has 15 residues. CDR1 and CDR2 (germline): LGHNA, YSLEER. Trimming pared 3 bases from V and 2 bases from J, leaving 12 bases between. The CDR3 is CASSHRRDHTDTQYF. The CDR3, as DNA: TGCGCCAGCAGCCACCGTCGGGACCACACAGATACGCAGTATTTT.

The chain couples TRBV19 to TRBJ1-5, with 7 bases that match TRBD1. The CDR3 spans 18 residues. V was pared by 4 bases and J by 3 bases, with 15 bases of the junction left unmatched. Per the germline V gene, CDR1 is LNHDA and CDR2 is SQIVND (reference sequence). The CDR3, as DNA: TGTGCCAGTAGTAACCATCTTACCAGGGGACAGAACAATCAGCCCCAGCATTTT. Translated, it gives CASSNHLTRGQNNQPQHF.

The chain employs TRBV7-9 and TRBJ2-7; D perhaps matches TRBD1 (5 bases). Between the trimmed V and J ends, which lost 5 bases and 6 bases, there was a span of 11 bases. Germline V gives CDR1 SEHNR, CDR2 FQNEAQ (reference sequence). The CDR3 loop spans 12 amino acids. As DNA, the CDR3 is TGTGCCAGCAGCCCGCAGGGTCGCGAGCAGTACGTC. It specifies CASSPQGREQYV.

This clone was picked up one time. The J gene is TRBJ2-2, the V gene TRBV28, with D unclear. Looked up from germline, CDR1 is MDHEN and CDR2 is SYDVKM. V lost 6 bases, J lost 6 bases, and 8 bases lay in between. This CDR3 comprises 12 residues. CDR3 sequence: CASSLRAGELFF. DNA for the CDR3: TGTGCCAGCAGCCTAAGGGCCGGGGAGCTGTTTTTT.

The chain has TRBV10-2 and TRBJ1-5; D is uncertain. V was trimmed by 0 bases and J by 5 bases, leaving 5 bases between them. The V gene's germline CDR1 is WSHSY and CDR2 SAAADI. CDR3 size: 13 residues. The CDR3 DNA reads as TGCGCCAGCAGTGAGTCGTGGGATCAGCCCCAGCATTTT. The encoded protein is CASSESWDQPQHF.

The rearrangement links TRBV5-5 to TRBJ2-2; either TRBD1 or TRBD2 may supply D (5 bases each). V was pared by 3 bases and J by 0 bases, with 9 bases between. The CDR3 sequence is 15 residues long. The germline gives CDR1 SGHKS, CDR2 YYEKEE (reference sequence). The CDR3 DNA reads TGTGCCAGCAGCTGGGACCGGGCGAACACCGGGGAGCTGTTTTTT. Its translation: CASSWDRANTGELFF.